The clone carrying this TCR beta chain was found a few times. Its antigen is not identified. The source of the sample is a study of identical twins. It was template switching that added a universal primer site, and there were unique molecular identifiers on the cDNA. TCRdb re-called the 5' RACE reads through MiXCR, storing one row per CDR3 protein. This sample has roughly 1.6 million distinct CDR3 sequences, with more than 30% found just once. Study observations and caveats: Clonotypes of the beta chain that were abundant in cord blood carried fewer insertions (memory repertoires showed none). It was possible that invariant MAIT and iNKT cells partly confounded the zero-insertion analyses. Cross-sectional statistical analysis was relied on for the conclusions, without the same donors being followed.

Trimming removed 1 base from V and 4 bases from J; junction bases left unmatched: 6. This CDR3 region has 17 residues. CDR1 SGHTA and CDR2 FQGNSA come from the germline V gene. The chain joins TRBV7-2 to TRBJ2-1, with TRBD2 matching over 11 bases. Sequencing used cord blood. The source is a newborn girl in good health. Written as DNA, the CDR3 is TGTGCCAGCAGCTTAGGATCTAGCGGGAGGAGGTACAATGAGCAGTTCTTC. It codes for CASSLGSSGRRYNEQFF. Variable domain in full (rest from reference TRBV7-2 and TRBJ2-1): GAGVSQSPSNKVTEKGKDVELRCDPISGHTALYWYRQSLGQGLEFLIYFQGNSAPDKSGLPSDRFSAERTGGSVSTLTIQRTQQEDSAVYLCASSLGSSGRRYNEQFFGPGTRLTVL.